These 8 T cell receptor beta chains were sequenced from one sample in a study of blood T cell repertoires in COVID-19. The protocol was immunoSEQ multiplex PCR, while the TCRdb copy is restricted to in-frame clones and leaves out a portion. The repertoire has 120,000 or so clones, approximately 83% of them found once; the top ten carry approximately 12%. Sample: peripheral blood. These receptors came from a man aged 55 to 70 with acute or convalescent COVID-19.

This clone occurred a few times. The chain links TRBV21-1 to TRBJ2-7; TRBD2, the table's D call, lacks a check against the DNA. TRBV21-1 constitutes a pseudogene. The CDR3 contains 18 residues. CDR3 region: CASSIGLAGGPYPYEQYF. CDR3 bases: TGTGCCAGCAGCATAGGACTAGCGGGAGGGCCTTATCCCTACGAGCAGTACTTC.

The chain has TRBV27 and TRBJ1-4; D may be TRBD1 (5 bases). This CDR3 comprises 15 residues. In germline, CDR1 is MNHEY, CDR2 SMNVEV (reference sequence). V gave up 6 bases and J gave up 1 base, with 12 bases separating them. DNA of the CDR3: TGTGCCAGCAGCCCTGGGGGGGGAACTAATGAAAAACTGTTTTTT. It encodes CASSPGGGTNEKLFF.

To note about this clone: Other DNA sequences in the sample encode the same CDR3. The V and J genes are TRBV9 and TRBJ2-7, with 12 bases matching TRBD1. Germline CDR1 is SGDLS and CDR2 is YYNGEE. After removal of 4 bases from V and 3 bases from J, the junction contained 5 bases not matched to a gene. The CDR3 contains 15 residues. In DNA form, the CDR3 reads TGTGCCAGCAGCCCGGGGACAGGGGGCCTCTACGAGCAGTACTTC. Residues: CASSPGTGGLYEQYF.

The CDR3 sequence is CASSRTQPGQGAYGYTF. As DNA, the CDR3 is TGTGCCAGCTCACGCACTCAACCGGGACAGGGCGCCTATGGCTACACCTTC. The chain joins TRBV18 to TRBJ1-2, with 9 bases matching TRBD1. The V gene's germline CDR1 is KGHSH and CDR2 LQKENI. The V and J ends lost 4 bases and 4 bases, in that order; junction bases with no gene match: 13. This CDR3 spans 17 amino acids.

The table lists this clone with a few counts. The V call is TRBV27, the J call TRBJ2-1; TRBD2 aligns across 8 bases. The V gene's germline CDR1 is MNHEY and CDR2 SMNVEV (reference sequence). The V and J ends lost 5 bases and 0 bases, in that order; junction bases with no gene match: 3. The CDR3 sequence is 15 residues long. This chain's CDR3 is CASSGTSPSYNEQFF. The CDR3 DNA follows: TGTGCCAGCAGTGGGACTAGTCCCTCCTACAATGAGCAGTTCTTC.

The V call is TRBV5-8, the J call TRBJ1-1; 9 nucleotides agree with TRBD1. With V trimmed by 4 bases and J by 6 bases, 13 bases remained unmatched. The CDR3 extends over 16 amino acids. Germline V gene data show CDR1 as SGHTS and CDR2 as YDEGEE. The CDR3 sequence: CASSRTTGGVAAEAFF. CDR3 nucleotides: TGTGCCAGCAGCCGAACGACAGGGGGGGTAGCGGCTGAAGCTTTCTTT. Using reference TRBV5-8 and TRBJ1-1 for the parts outside the CDR3, the full variable domain is EAGVTQSPTHLIKTRGQQATLRCSPISGHTSVYWYQQALGLGLQFLLWYDEGEERNRGNFPPRFSGRQFPNYSSELNVNALELEDSALYLCASSRTTGGVAAEAFFGQGTRLTVV.

V gene TRBV10-2 combines with J gene TRBJ2-7; possibly TRBD2 for D (5 bases). Germline V gives CDR1 WSHSY, CDR2 SAAADI. Trimming stripped 2 bases from V and 4 bases from J, with 12 bases between. The CDR3 spans 14 residues. CDR3 residues: CASSEEGASYEQYF. The CDR3 region has the DNA TGCGCCAGCAGTGAGGAGGGAGCGAGTTACGAGCAGTACTTC.

About this clone itself: Relative to the germline gene, one junction end is altered; a read error may explain this. This chain connects TRBV18 to TRBJ2-3, with 8 nucleotides matching TRBD1. The V gene's germline CDR1 is KGHSH and CDR2 LQKENI. The CDR3 sequence is 15 residues long. This CDR3 is CANSQGVPSTDTQYF. The CDR3 coding sequence is TGTGCCAACTCACAGGGGGTGCCGAGCACAGATACGCAGTATTTT.